The 16 T cell receptor beta chains listed next were all sequenced from one sample in a study of blood T cell repertoires in COVID-19. Sequencing was performed with immunoSEQ multiplex PCR; in TCRdb, only in-frame clones are kept and a portion is missing. The data hold 50,000 to 80,000 clones, with 89% observed a single time. The sample taken for sequencing was peripheral blood. The receptor source for this set is a man in his fifties or sixties with acute or convalescent COVID-19.

This chain connects TRBV19 to TRBJ2-6, with D perhaps TRBD2 (5 bases). The V end lost 5 bases, the J end lost 2 bases, and 16 bases lay between the germline ends. The CDR3 length is 17 residues. CDR1 and CDR2 from the germline V gene are LNHDA and SQIVND (reference sequence). The CDR3 loop reads CASSPPRVPTGANVLTF. The CDR3 DNA reads TGTGCCAGTAGTCCCCCGAGGGTTCCCACTGGGGCCAACGTCCTGACTTTC.

The chain recombines TRBV30 with TRBJ1-5; TRBD1 matches at 8 bases. The CDR3 is made up of 14 amino acids. Germline values: CDR1 GTSNPN, CDR2 SVGIG (reference sequence). Trimming at V came to 3 bases and at J to 4 bases, leaving 5 bases not matched to a gene. CDR3 residues: CAWSEGQANQPQHF. The CDR3 coding sequence is TGTGCCTGGAGCGAGGGACAGGCGAATCAGCCCCAGCATTTT.

A single count supports this clone. The J gene is TRBJ1-2, the V gene TRBV12-3 or TRBV12-4, with unresolved D. CDR3 size: 11 residues. V was clipped by 6 bases and J by 1 base, with 3 bases between them. CDR3: CASSYNYGYTF. As DNA, the CDR3 is TGTGCCAGCAGCTATAACTATGGCTACACCTTC.

This rearrangement joins TRBV9 to TRBJ1-1, with TRBD1 matching over 7 bases. CDR3 length equals 14 residues. Germline CDR1 and CDR2: SGDLS and YYNGEE. V lost 3 bases to trimming and J lost 5 bases; unmatched junction nucleotides: 7. DNA of the CDR3: TGTGCCAGCAGCGAGGACAGGCTTGGGACTGAAGCTTTCTTT. Amino acid sequence: CASSEDRLGTEAFF.

The chain links TRBV6-1 to TRBJ1-6, with D hard to call. Germline CDR1 and CDR2: MNHNS and SASEGT. The germline V and J ends were trimmed by 2 bases and 9 bases, with 11 bases remaining between them. CDR3 size: 14 residues. The chain's CDR3 is CASSESRGVSPLHF. CDR3 bases: TGTGCCAGCAGTGAATCACGGGGAGTTTCACCCCTCCACTTT.

The chain joins TRBV15 to TRBJ1-2, with D unresolved. Germline V lookup: CDR1 LNHNV, CDR2 YYDKDF (reference sequence). This CDR3 contains 13 residues. Trimming stripped 0 bases from V and 5 bases from J, with 7 bases between. CDR3 nucleotides: TGTGCCACCAGCAGAGATCGGGTATATGGCTACACCTTC. This gives the protein CATSRDRVYGYTF.

The genes are TRBV10-3 and TRBJ1-1; D ambiguous. There are 12 residues in the CDR3. CDR1 is ENHRY, CDR2 SYGVKD, per germline. V was trimmed by 10 bases and J by 9 bases, leaving 18 bases between them. CDR3 in DNA: TGTGCCACGCGGGGAGGGCGACCTCAAGCTTTCTTT. Encoded protein: CATRGGRPQAFF.

This rearrangement joins TRBV15 to TRBJ2-7, with TRBD2 matching over 10 bases. V lost 0 bases, J lost 5 bases, and 4 bases stayed unmatched. The CDR3 has 15 residues. Per the germline V gene, CDR1 is LNHNV and CDR2 is YYDKDF (reference sequence). DNA for the CDR3: TGTGCCACCAGCAGAGAGCTAGCGGGGGTTAACGAGCAGTACTTC. Residues: CATSRELAGVNEQYF.

This chain links TRBV11-2 with TRBJ2-2, with D hard to call. CDR1 and CDR2 (germline): SGHAT, FQNNGV. The V end lost 6 bases, the J end lost 6 bases, and 14 bases lay between the germline ends. There are 14 residues in the CDR3. CDR3 in amino acids: CASSPPFRAGELFF. CDR3 in DNA: TGTGCCAGCAGTCCACCATTTCGGGCCGGGGAGCTGTTTTTT.

V and J are TRBV6-6 and TRBJ2-1, with D possibly TRBD1 on 5 matching bases. The V end lost 6 bases, the J end lost 9 bases, and 12 bases lay between the germline ends. Per the germline V gene, CDR1 is MNHNY and CDR2 is SVGAGI (reference sequence). This CDR3 is 12 amino acids long. CDR3 region: CASSLAQGEQFF. CDR3 DNA sequence: TGTGCCAGCAGCCTTGCCCAGGGTGAGCAGTTCTTC.

Only a few counts were recorded for this clone. The chain has TRBV18 and TRBJ1-3; the D gene is possibly TRBD1 (6 bases). The CDR3 consists of 17 residues. Germline V CDR1 and CDR2: KGHSH, LQKENI. V lost 0 bases, J lost 0 bases, and 12 bases lay in between. CDR3 in DNA: TGTGCCAGCTCACCACCGGTTGCGGGGGCCTCTGGAAACACCATATATTTT. It codes for CASSPPVAGASGNTIYF.

The CDR3 spells CASSLGQGPGNTIYF. The CDR3 nucleotides read TGTGCCAGCAGCTTAGGGCAGGGCCCTGGAAACACCATATATTTT. The rearrangement links TRBV7-9 to TRBJ1-3; a weak D match, TRBD1 (5 bases). V was clipped by 1 base and J by 2 bases, with 9 bases between them. Germline V gene lookup returns CDR1 SEHNR and CDR2 FQNEAQ (reference sequence). The CDR3 sequence is 15 residues long.

This clone has only a few counts. The chain couples TRBV7-2 to TRBJ1-2, with a possible D match to TRBD1 (6 bases). Trimming stripped 5 bases from V and 3 bases from J, with 13 bases between. The CDR3 is 14 residues long. The germline V gene has CDR1 SGHTA and CDR2 FQGNSA. The CDR3 protein is CASSLREGDYGYTF. The CDR3 nucleotides read TGTGCCAGCAGCCTCAGGGAGGGGGACTATGGCTACACCTTC.

The sample holds one count of this clone. The rearrangement joins TRBV10-3 to TRBJ2-7; TRBD2 might be the D (5 bases). Trimming left V 8 bases short and J 2 bases short, with 16 bases between. The CDR3 sequence is 14 residues long. Germline-derived CDR1 and CDR2 are ENHRY and SYGVKD. The CDR3 DNA follows: TGTGCCATCCGAAGGGAGATGGTGGCCTACGAGCAGTACTTC. Protein sequence: CAIRREMVAYEQYF.

This clone was picked up a small number of times. The CDR3 reads CSVECPSGQRVSNQPQHF. Here the CDR3 DNA reads TGCAGCGTTGAATGTCCCTCTGGGCAGAGAGTTAGCAATCAGCCCCAGCATTTT. V and J are TRBV29-1 and TRBJ1-5; no firm D call. Trimming left V 2 bases short and J 0 bases short, with 20 bases between. The germline V gene encodes CDR1 SQVTM and CDR2 ANQGSEA. This CDR3 spans 18 amino acids.

This sequence joins TRBV11-3 and TRBJ2-1; TRBD1 matches 7 bases. V shed 3 bases and J 8 bases; nucleotides not matched to a gene: 16. Per germline, CDR1 SGHNT and CDR2 YENEEA. The CDR3 spans 17 residues. In DNA, the CDR3 is TGTGCCAGCAGCTTTACCCGATCCGGGACAGCAGAGGATGAGCAGTTCTTC. Amino acid sequence: CASSFTRSGTAEDEQFF.